A single sample gave rise to the 24 T cell receptor beta chains below, sequenced in a study of T-cell reconstitution after alpha-beta-depleted transplantation in children. Using unique molecular identifiers, the investigators prepared the TCRbeta library. One entry per CDR3 protein, called by TCRdb with MiXCR from the PCR reads. The profile shows roughly 70,000 distinct CDR3 sequences, approximately 5% of them singletons. Sequences were derived from PBMCs, mostly from graft donor cells, sampled 180 days after TCRalphabeta/CD19-depleted stem cell transplant. The receptors stem from a boy under two years old who had a stem cell transplant for acute myeloid leukemia, so the T cells may come from the graft donor.

This clonotype appeared many times. Written as DNA, the CDR3 is TGTGCCAGCAGCTTAGCTCGGCAGGGGACCTCCACAGATACGCAGTATTTT. Translating gives CASSLARQGTSTDTQYF. The chain carries TRBV7-2 and TRBJ2-3; maybe TRBD1 (6 bases). The CDR3 length is 17 residues. Trimming removed 0 bases at V and 2 bases at J, with 15 bases between. Germline V gene sequence: CDR1 SGHTA, CDR2 FQGNSA.

This clonotype was found many times. This chain links TRBV5-1 with TRBJ2-2, with TRBD1 matching over 9 bases. The germline gives CDR1 SGHRS, CDR2 YFSETQ. V was clipped by 4 bases and J by 4 bases; unmatched bases: 5. The CDR3 is 15 amino acids. DNA of the CDR3: TGCGCCAGCAGCCCCGGGACAGGGAGCACCGGGGAGCTGTTTTTT. Translating gives CASSPGTGSTGELFF.

At least ten counts were recorded for this clonotype. The CDR3 loop reads CASSLTAEKLFF. For the CDR3, the DNA is TGTGCCAGCAGCCTCACGGCTGAAAAACTGTTTTTT. The chain combines TRBV2 with TRBJ1-4, with D unclear. V was pared by 6 bases and J by 7 bases, with 9 bases between. Germline assignment: CDR1 SNHLY and CDR2 FYNNEI. The CDR3 runs 12 residues. The variable domain in full, completed from reference TRBV2 and TRBJ1-4, reads EPEVTQTPSHQVTQMGQEVILRCVPISNHLYFYWYRQILGQKVEFLVSFYNNEISEKSEIFDDQFSVERPDGSNFTLKIRSTKLEDSAMYFCASSLTAEKLFFGSGTQLSVL.

This clonotype was detected ten times or more. This chain joins TRBV18 and TRBJ2-6; D gene ambiguous. Germline V gene data show CDR1 as KGHSH and CDR2 as LQKENI. CDR3 length: 18 residues. V was trimmed by 2 bases and J by 0 bases, leaving 14 bases between them. The CDR3 DNA reads as TGTGCCAGCTCACCAGTTGAAGGTCCCAGCTCTGGGGCCAACGTCCTGACTTTC. Protein product: CASSPVEGPSSGANVLTF.

This clonotype was observed many times. This rearrangement joins TRBV10-3 to TRBJ2-7, with 8 bases fitting TRBD1. V shed 4 bases and J 3 bases; nucleotides not matched to a gene: 5. The germline CDR1 and CDR2 sequences are ENHRY and SYGVKD. The CDR3 sequence is 14 residues long. In nucleotides, the CDR3 is TGTGCCATCAGTGTTGGACAGGGCGGCTACGAGCAGTACTTC. As protein: CAISVGQGGYEQYF.

Many counts were recorded for this clonotype. The chain carries TRBV5-1 and TRBJ2-1, with D possibly being TRBD1 (5 bases). This CDR3 has 16 residues. Germline-derived CDR1 and CDR2 are SGHRS and YFSETQ. Trimming removed 1 base from V and 3 bases from J, with 14 bases in between. The CDR3 here is CASSLITGSLYNEQFF. In nucleotides, the CDR3 is TGCGCCAGCAGCTTGATAACAGGTTCCCTCTACAATGAGCAGTTCTTC.

This clonotype has only a few counts. The chain is built from TRBV7-3 and TRBJ2-3; either TRBD1 or TRBD2 may supply D (6 bases each). The CDR3 consists of 15 residues. Germline-derived CDR1 and CDR2 are SGHTA and FQGTGA. V dropped 5 bases and J dropped 5 bases, with 17 bases sitting between them. The CDR3 region has the DNA TGTGCCAGCAGCGTGATCGGGGGCCCGGGAGATACGCAGTATTTT. This gives the protein CASSVIGGPGDTQYF.

This clonotype was detected many times. This chain joins TRBV5-6 and TRBJ2-2; D not resolved. Germline loops: CDR1 SGHDT, CDR2 YYEEEE. V was clipped by 1 base and J by 2 bases, with 9 bases between them. CDR3 length equals 15 residues. The chain's CDR3 is CASSLLGGNTGELFF. CDR3 coding DNA: TGTGCCAGCAGCTTGTTAGGTGGTAACACCGGGGAGCTGTTTTTT.

The sample holds many counts of this clonotype. This chain connects TRBV18 to TRBJ2-1, with unresolved D. Between the trimmed V and J ends, which lost 8 bases and 3 bases, there was a span of 20 bases. CDR3 length equals 16 residues. Germline CDR1 and CDR2: KGHSH and LQKENI. The CDR3 DNA is TGTGCCAGCCCCCGTACCGAAATGGGCTACTACAATGAGCAGTTCTTC. It specifies CASPRTEMGYYNEQFF.

This clonotype was counted at least ten times. V and J are TRBV11-2 and TRBJ2-7; 7 nucleotides align to TRBD1. CDR3 length: 13 amino acids. The V gene end was trimmed by 8 bases and the J gene end by 3 bases; junction bases not matched to a gene: 7. Germline V gene lookup returns CDR1 SGHAT and CDR2 FQNNGV. CDR3: CASGFGTVYEQYF. CDR3 coding DNA: TGTGCCAGCGGATTCGGGACAGTCTACGAGCAGTACTTC. Combining the CDR3 with reference TRBV11-2 and TRBJ2-7 gives the whole variable domain EAGVAQSPRYKIIEKRQSVAFWCNPISGHATLYWYQQILGQGPKLLIQFQNNGVVDDSQLPKDRFSAERLKGVDSTLKIQPAKLEDSAVYLCASGFGTVYEQYFGPGTRLTVT.

The chain links TRBV5-1 to TRBJ1-1, with D possibly matching TRBD1 (6 bases). The CDR3 contains 15 residues. V lost 3 bases and J 0 bases, leaving 12 bases between the germline ends. CDR1 is SGHRS, CDR2 YFSETQ, per germline. The CDR3 sequence: CASSWDTYMNTEAFF. CDR3 sequence (DNA): TGCGCCAGCAGCTGGGACACATACATGAACACTGAAGCTTTCTTT.

At least ten counts were recorded for this clonotype. The chain combines TRBV5-1 with TRBJ1-4; maybe TRBD1 (5 bases). CDR3 length: 18 residues. The V gene's germline CDR1 is SGHRS and CDR2 YFSETQ. Trimming took 4 bases from V and 0 from J, leaving 19 bases between them. In nucleotides, the CDR3 is TGCGCCAGCAGCCCCGGTTGGGGGTCGATGGCAACTAATGAAAAACTGTTTTTT. Its protein is CASSPGWGSMATNEKLFF.

In its sample, this clonotype was seen many times. V usage is TRBV12-3 or TRBV12-4 and J usage is TRBJ1-6; TRBD1 is a possible D gene (5 bases). The CDR3 totals 14 residues. V lost 2 bases and J 7 bases, leaving 9 bases between the germline ends. CDR3 DNA sequence: TGTGCCAGCAGTTTAAGGGACCGGAATTCACCCCTCCACTTT. Amino acid sequence: CASSLRDRNSPLHF.

This clonotype has ten or more counts. The V and J genes are TRBV7-2 and TRBJ2-5, with TRBD2 matching 12 bases. The J segment lost 0 bases and the V segment lost 4 bases, leaving 9 bases of the junction unmatched. CDR1 and CDR2 (germline): SGHTA, FQGNSA. This CDR3 has 18 residues. CDR3 nucleotides: TGTGCCAGCAGCTCCCTCCGACGGACTAGCGGGGACCAAGAGACCCAGTACTTC. Translating it yields CASSSLRRTSGDQETQYF.

This clonotype came up many times. The gene calls are TRBV4-3 and TRBJ2-3, with 14 bases aligning to TRBD2. From germline, CDR1 is LGHNA and CDR2 YSLEER. This CDR3 is built from 17 residues. Losses at the gene ends were 3 bases for V and 1 base for J; bases not matched to a gene: 3. CDR3 in amino acids: CASSHTGLAGGTDTQYF. The CDR3 DNA sequence: TGCGCCAGCAGCCATACGGGACTAGCGGGGGGCACAGATACGCAGTATTTT.

This clonotype was found many times. The rearrangement uses TRBV12-3 or TRBV12-4 and TRBJ2-7; 7 nucleotides align to TRBD1. The CDR3 contains 14 residues. The ends lost 7 bases at V and 1 base at J; junction bases unmatched: 7. CDR3 loop: CASTLDRISYEQYF. CDR3 nucleotides: TGTGCCAGCACTCTGGACAGGATTTCCTACGAGCAGTACTTC.

This clonotype was detected ten times or more. The genes are TRBV29-1 and TRBJ2-2; unclear D gene. Germline V gives CDR1 SQVTM, CDR2 ANQGSEA. The CDR3 has 11 amino acids. Trimming took 4 bases from V and 7 from J, leaving 7 bases between them. DNA for the CDR3: TGCAGCGTTGTGGAGATCGGGGAGCTGTTTTTT. Amino acids: CSVVEIGELFF.

The table lists this clonotype with many counts. This rearrangement joins TRBV11-2 to TRBJ2-1, with TRBD2 matching over 8 bases. Looked up from germline, CDR1 is SGHAT and CDR2 is FQNNGV. The length of the CDR3 is 13 residues. Unmatched junction bases numbered 3, after V lost 5 bases and J lost 6 bases. The CDR3 DNA follows: TGTGCCAGCAGCCACGGGGGGGTCAATGAGCAGTTCTTC. It yields the protein CASSHGGVNEQFF.

This clonotype has ten or more counts. This chain joins TRBV12-3 or TRBV12-4 and TRBJ2-7; D possibly corresponds to TRBD2 (5 bases). Trimming removed 3 bases from V and 3 bases from J, with 6 bases in between. The CDR3 loop spans 12 amino acids. The CDR3 spells CASSLDFYEQYV. CDR3 nucleotide sequence: TGTGCCAGCAGTTTGGACTTCTACGAGCAGTACGTC.

This clonotype appeared many times. The chain couples TRBV12-3 or TRBV12-4 to TRBJ2-5; TRBD1 matches 8 bases. CDR3 size: 15 residues. The V segment lost 1 base and the J segment 5 bases; nucleotides outside the gene matches: 6. The CDR3 region has the DNA TGTGCCAGCAGTTTAGTCGCAGGGGGCGAGGAGACCCAGTACTTC. It specifies CASSLVAGGEETQYF.

This clonotype was found many times. The chain employs TRBV5-1 and TRBJ2-1; the D gene is possibly TRBD2 (6 bases). The CDR3 contains 13 residues. V was shortened by 4 bases and J by 15 bases, with 20 bases between the two germline ends. CDR1 and CDR2 from the germline V gene are SGHRS and YFSETQ. CDR3 region: CASSHTFRDSLFF. CDR3 bases: TGCGCCAGCAGCCACACCTTTCGGGACTCCCTGTTCTTC. Looking up the rest from reference TRBV5-1 and TRBJ2-1 gives the full variable domain: KAGVTQTPRYLIKTRGQQVTLSCSPISGHRSVSWYQQTPGQGLQFLFEYFSETQRNKGNFPGRFSGRQFSNSRSEMNVSTLELGDSALYLCASSHTFRDSLFFGPGTRLTVL.

This clonotype was seen at least ten times. The chain couples TRBV7-2 to TRBJ2-7; 10 nucleotides align to TRBD2. This CDR3 contains 17 residues. Germline V gene sequence: CDR1 SGHTA, CDR2 FQGNSA. V trimming: 2 bases; J trimming: 4 bases; junction bases outside the gene matches: 11. CDR3 coding DNA: TGTGCCAGCAGCTTACCCAACCAACTAGCGGGGAAATACGAGCAGTACTTC. Its translation: CASSLPNQLAGKYEQYF.

Concerning this clonotype: This could be a read error, since a much larger clone is one nucleotide away. The gene calls are TRBV6-5 and TRBJ2-4; no reliable D call. The CDR3 extends over 15 amino acids. The germline CDR1 and CDR2 sequences are MNHEY and SVGAGI. CDR3 DNA: TGTGCCAGCAGTTACTCTAGGATAGCCAAAGACATTCAGTACTTC. Translated: CASSYSRIAKDIQYF.

This clonotype was picked up many times. The chain has TRBV2 and TRBJ2-2; TRBD1 agrees at 9 bases. CDR1 SNHLY and CDR2 FYNNEI come from the germline V gene. The V segment lost 5 bases and the J segment 3 bases; nucleotides outside the gene matches: 7. The CDR3 contains 16 residues. CDR3 sequence reads: CASSSPGQGDTGELFF. In DNA, the CDR3 is TGTGCCAGCAGTTCTCCGGGACAGGGTGACACCGGGGAGCTGTTTTTT.